This T cell receptor (beta chain) was profiled in a study of OX40 agonist ivuxolimab in advanced cancers. This clone occurred once. Germline assignment: CDR1 MGHRA and CDR2 YSYEKL. This CDR3 is built from 14 residues. Trimming cost V 6 bases and J 2 bases, with 14 bases left between them. TCRdb keeps only in-frame clones here, not all; method: immunoSEQ multiplex PCR. The sample lists 25,000 to 35,000 clones, 86% occurring once. Sequenced here: CD4+ or CD8+ T cells sorted from blood, sampled in a trial of the OX40 agonist ivuxolimab. The chain joins TRBV4-1 to TRBJ2-7; D may be TRBD2 (5 bases). The TCR was taken from an adult with an advanced solid tumor such as melanoma, head and neck, liver or kidney cancer. CDR3 DNA sequence: TGCGCCAGCAGTAGCAGGACTGACACCTACGAGCAGTACTTC. It yields the protein CASSSRTDTYEQYF.